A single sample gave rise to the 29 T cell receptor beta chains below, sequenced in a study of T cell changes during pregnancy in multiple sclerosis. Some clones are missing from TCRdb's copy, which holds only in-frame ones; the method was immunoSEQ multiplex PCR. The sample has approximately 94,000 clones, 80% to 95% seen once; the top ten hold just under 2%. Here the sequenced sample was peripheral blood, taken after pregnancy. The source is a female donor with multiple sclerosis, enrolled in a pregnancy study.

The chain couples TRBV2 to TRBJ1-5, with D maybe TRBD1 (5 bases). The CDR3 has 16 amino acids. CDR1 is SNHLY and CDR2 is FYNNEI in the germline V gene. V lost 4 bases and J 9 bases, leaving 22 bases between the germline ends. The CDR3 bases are TGTGCCAGCAGTGCCCCCGGGGGACTCCAAGAGCCGCCCCAGCATTTT. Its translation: CASSAPGGLQEPPQHF.

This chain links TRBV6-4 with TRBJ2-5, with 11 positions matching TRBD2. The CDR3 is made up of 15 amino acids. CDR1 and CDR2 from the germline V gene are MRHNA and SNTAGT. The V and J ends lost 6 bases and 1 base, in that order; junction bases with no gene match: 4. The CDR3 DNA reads TGTGCCAGCAGCGGGACTAGCGGAGCCCAAGAGACCCAGTACTTC. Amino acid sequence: CASSGTSGAQETQYF.

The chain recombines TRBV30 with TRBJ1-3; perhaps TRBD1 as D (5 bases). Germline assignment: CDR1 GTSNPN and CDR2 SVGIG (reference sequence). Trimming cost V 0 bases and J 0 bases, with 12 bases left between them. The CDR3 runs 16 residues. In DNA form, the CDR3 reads TGTGCCTGGAGTGTATCCAGGGCACACTCTGGAAACACCATATATTTT. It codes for CAWSVSRAHSGNTIYF.

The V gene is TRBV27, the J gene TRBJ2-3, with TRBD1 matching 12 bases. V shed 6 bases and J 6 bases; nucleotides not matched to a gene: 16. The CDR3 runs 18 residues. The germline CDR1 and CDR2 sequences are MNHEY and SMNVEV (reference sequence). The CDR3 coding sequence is TGTGCCAGCAGATGGTACCCCGGGACAGGGGGCTTCAGTGATACGCAGTATTTT. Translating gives CASRWYPGTGGFSDTQYF.

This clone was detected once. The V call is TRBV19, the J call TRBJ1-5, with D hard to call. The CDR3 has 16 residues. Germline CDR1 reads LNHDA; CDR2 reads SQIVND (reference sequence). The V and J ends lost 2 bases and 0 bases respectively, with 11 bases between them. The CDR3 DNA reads TGTGCCAGTAGTATAACCGGTACCTATAGCAATCAGCCCCAGCATTTT. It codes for CASSITGTYSNQPQHF.

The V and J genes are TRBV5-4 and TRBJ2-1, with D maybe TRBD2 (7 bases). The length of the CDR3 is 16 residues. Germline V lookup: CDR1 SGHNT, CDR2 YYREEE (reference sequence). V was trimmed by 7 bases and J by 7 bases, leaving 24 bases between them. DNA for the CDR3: TGTGCCAGCGAACAAATGGGACGGGGGGCTGGGAATGAGCAGTTCTTC. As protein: CASEQMGRGAGNEQFF.

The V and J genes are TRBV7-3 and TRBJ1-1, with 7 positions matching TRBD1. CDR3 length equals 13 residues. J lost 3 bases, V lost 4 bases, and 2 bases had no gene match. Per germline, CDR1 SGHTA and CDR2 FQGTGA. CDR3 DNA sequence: TGTGCCAGCAGCTGGGGACAGTACACTGAAGCTTTCTTT. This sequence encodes CASSWGQYTEAFF. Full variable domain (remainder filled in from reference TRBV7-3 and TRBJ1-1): GAGVSQTPSNKVTEKGKYVELRCDPISGHTALYWYRQSLGQGPEFLIYFQGTGAADDSGLPNDRFFAVRPEGSVSTLKIQRTERGDSAVYLCASSWGQYTEAFFGQGTRLTVV.

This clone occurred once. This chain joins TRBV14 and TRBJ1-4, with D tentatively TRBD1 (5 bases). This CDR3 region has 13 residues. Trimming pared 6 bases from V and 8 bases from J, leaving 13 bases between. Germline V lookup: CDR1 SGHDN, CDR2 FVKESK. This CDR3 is CASRGRVREKLFF. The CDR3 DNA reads TGTGCCAGCAGGGGCAGGGTACGAGAAAAACTGTTTTTT.

The CDR3 DNA reads as TGTGCCTGGACAGCAGGGATCGATAACTATGGCTACACCTTC. It specifies CAWTAGIDNYGYTF. The chain carries TRBV30 and TRBJ1-2, with D perhaps matching TRBD1 (5 bases). V was cut by 4 bases and J by 1 base, with 13 bases left in between. The length of the CDR3 is 14 residues. Germline V CDR1 and CDR2: GTSNPN, SVGIG (reference sequence).

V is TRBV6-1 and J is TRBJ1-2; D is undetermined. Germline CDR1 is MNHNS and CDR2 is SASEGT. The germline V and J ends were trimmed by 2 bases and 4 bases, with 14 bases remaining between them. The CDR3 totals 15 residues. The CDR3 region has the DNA TGTGCCAGCAGTGAATATCTGGGAGCGAGCTATGGCTACACCTTC. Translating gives CASSEYLGASYGYTF.

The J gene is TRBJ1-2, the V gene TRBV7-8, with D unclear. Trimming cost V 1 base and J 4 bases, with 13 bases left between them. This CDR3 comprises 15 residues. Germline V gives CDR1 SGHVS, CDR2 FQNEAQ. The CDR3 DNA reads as TGTGCCAGCAGCTTAGTACCTAGTCAAGGCTATGGCTACACCTTC. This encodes CASSLVPSQGYGYTF.

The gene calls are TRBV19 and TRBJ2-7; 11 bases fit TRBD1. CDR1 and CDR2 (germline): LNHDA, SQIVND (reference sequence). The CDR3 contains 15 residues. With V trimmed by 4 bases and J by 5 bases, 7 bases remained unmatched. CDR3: CASSTFRDRGDEQYF. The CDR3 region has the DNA TGTGCCAGTAGTACCTTCCGGGACAGGGGGGACGAGCAGTACTTC.

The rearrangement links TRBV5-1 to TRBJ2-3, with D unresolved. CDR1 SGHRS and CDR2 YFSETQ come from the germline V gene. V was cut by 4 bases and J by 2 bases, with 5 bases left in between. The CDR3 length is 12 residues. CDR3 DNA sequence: TGCGCCAGCAGCCTCCCCACAGATACGCAGTATTTT. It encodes CASSLPTDTQYF.

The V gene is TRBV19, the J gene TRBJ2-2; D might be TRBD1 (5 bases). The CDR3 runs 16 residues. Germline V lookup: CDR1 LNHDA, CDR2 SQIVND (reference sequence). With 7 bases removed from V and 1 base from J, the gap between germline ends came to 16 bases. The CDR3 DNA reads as TGTGCCAGTACGGCAGGGCTGAACCTGAACACCGGGGAGCTGTTTTTT. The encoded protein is CASTAGLNLNTGELFF.

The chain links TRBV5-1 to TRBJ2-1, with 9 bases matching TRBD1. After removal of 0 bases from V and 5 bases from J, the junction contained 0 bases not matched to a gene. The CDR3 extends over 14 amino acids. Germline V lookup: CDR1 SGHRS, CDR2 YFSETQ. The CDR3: CASSLGQGDNEQFF. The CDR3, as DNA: TGCGCCAGCAGCTTGGGACAGGGGGACAATGAGCAGTTCTTC.

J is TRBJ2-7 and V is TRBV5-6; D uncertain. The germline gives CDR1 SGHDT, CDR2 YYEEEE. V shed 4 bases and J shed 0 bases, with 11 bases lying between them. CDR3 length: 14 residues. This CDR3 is CASSPDGDSYEQYF. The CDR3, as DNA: TGTGCCAGCAGCCCCGACGGAGACTCCTACGAGCAGTACTTC.

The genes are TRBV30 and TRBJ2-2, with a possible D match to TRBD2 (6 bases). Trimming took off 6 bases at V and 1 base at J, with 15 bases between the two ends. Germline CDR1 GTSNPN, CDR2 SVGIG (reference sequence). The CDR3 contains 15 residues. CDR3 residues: CACSKGLVNTGELFF. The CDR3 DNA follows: TGTGCCTGCAGTAAGGGACTCGTGAACACCGGGGAGCTGTTTTTT.

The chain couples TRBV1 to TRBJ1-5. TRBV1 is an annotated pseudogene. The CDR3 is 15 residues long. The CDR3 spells CTSSQGAVPPGPQHF. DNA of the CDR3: TGCACCAGCAGCCAAGGCGCCGTCCCGCCTGGGCCCCAGCATTTT.

The CDR3 here is CASSLDGTGANYGYTF. CDR3 coding DNA: TGTGCCAGCAGCTTAGACGGTACCGGAGCTAACTATGGCTACACCTTC. This chain uses TRBV11-3 with TRBJ1-2, with no clear D. Trimming removed 0 bases at V and 0 bases at J, with 11 bases between. The germline CDR1 and CDR2 sequences are SGHNT and YENEEA. This CDR3 spans 16 amino acids.

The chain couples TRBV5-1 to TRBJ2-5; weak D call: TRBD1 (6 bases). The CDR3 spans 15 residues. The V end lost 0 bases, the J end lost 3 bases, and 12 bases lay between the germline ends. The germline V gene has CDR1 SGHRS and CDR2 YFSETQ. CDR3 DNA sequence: TGCGCCAGCAGCTTGGTAGGACAGCCGAAAGAGACCCAGTACTTC. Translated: CASSLVGQPKETQYF.

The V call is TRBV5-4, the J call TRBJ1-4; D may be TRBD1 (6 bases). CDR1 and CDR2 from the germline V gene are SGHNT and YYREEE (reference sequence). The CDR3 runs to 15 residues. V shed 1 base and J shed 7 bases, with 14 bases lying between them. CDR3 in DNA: TGTGCCAGCAGCTTGCGAAGGGGGTTAGGTGAAAAACTGTTTTTT. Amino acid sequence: CASSLRRGLGEKLFF.

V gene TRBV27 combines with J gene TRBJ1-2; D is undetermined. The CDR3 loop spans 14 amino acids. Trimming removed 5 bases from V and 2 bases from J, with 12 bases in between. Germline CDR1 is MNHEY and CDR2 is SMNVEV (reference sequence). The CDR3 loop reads CASSPTHRNYGYTF. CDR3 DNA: TGTGCCAGCAGTCCTACCCACCGAAACTATGGCTACACCTTC.

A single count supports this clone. In DNA form, the CDR3 reads TGTGCCAGCAGCTTAAGCATGGGGGGGAACAATGAGCAGTTCTTC. This encodes CASSLSMGGNNEQFF. The gene calls are TRBV11-2 and TRBJ2-1; 7 bases match TRBD2. This CDR3 comprises 15 residues. CDR1 and CDR2 from the germline V gene are SGHAT and FQNNGV. V lost 2 bases to trimming and J lost 5 bases; unmatched junction nucleotides: 6.

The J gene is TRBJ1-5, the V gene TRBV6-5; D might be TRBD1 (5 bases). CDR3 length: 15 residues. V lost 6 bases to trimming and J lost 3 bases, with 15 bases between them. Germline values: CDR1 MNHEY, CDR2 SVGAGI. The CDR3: CASRRARGNNQPQHF. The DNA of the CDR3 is TGTGCCAGCAGACGGGCTCGGGGGAACAATCAGCCCCAGCATTTT.

CDR3 sequence reads: CASSGAGLAGGHEQYF. In nucleotides, the CDR3 is TGTGCCAGCAGTGGCGCGGGACTAGCGGGGGGCCACGAGCAGTACTTC. The V call is TRBV28, the J call TRBJ2-7; TRBD2 agrees at 15 bases. The CDR3 totals 16 residues. Looked up from germline, CDR1 is MDHEN and CDR2 is SYDVKM. V shed 5 bases and J 5 bases; nucleotides not matched to a gene: 7.

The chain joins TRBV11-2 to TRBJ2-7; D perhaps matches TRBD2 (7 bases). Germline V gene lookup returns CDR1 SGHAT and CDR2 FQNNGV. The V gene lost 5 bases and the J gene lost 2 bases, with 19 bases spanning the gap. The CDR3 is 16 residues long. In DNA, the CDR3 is TGTGCCAGCAGCCCGGAGTCAGGGCGGGGGCCCTACGAGCAGTACTTC. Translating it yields CASSPESGRGPYEQYF. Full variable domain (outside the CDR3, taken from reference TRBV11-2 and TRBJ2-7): EAGVAQSPRYKIIEKRQSVAFWCNPISGHATLYWYQQILGQGPKLLIQFQNNGVVDDSQLPKDRFSAERLKGVDSTLKIQPAKLEDSAVYLCASSPESGRGPYEQYFGPGTRLTVT.

The CDR3 DNA is TGTGCCAGCAGCCCGAACAGGGGCAATGAGCAGTTCTTC. It is translated as CASSPNRGNEQFF. The chain joins TRBV5-4 to TRBJ2-1, with TRBD1 identical over 7 bases. The germline V gene encodes CDR1 SGHNT and CDR2 YYREEE (reference sequence). The CDR3 has 13 amino acids. V dropped 4 bases and J dropped 6; count of bases not matched to a gene: 4.

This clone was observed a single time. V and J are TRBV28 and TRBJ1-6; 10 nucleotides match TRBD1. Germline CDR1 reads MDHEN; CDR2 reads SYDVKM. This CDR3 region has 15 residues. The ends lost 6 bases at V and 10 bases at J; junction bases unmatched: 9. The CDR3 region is CASRPGTGVGSPLHF. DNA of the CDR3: TGTGCCAGCAGGCCCGGGACAGGGGTCGGGTCACCCCTCCACTTT.

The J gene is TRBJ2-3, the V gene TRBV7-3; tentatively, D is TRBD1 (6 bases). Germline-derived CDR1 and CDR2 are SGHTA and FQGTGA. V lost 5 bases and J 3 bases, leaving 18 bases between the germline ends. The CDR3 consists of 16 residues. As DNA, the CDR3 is TGTGCCAGCAGCGCTACCGGACAGCTGCCTACAGATACGCAGTATTTT. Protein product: CASSATGQLPTDTQYF. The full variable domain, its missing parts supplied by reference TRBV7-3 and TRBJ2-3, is GAGVSQTPSNKVTEKGKYVELRCDPISGHTALYWYRQSLGQGPEFLIYFQGTGAADDSGLPNDRFFAVRPEGSVSTLKIQRTERGDSAVYLCASSATGQLPTDTQYFGPGTRLTVL.